The TCR beta chain described here comes from a study of lymphopenia after photon versus proton radiotherapy. Study outcomes and limitations: Better survival with proton therapy was suggested as possible, not demonstrated. Photon-treated patients lost naive T cells and TCR diversity; proton-treated stayed stable. After the lymphocyte nadir, photon-treated repertoires showed oligoclonal expansion, especially of CD8+ Temra cells.

This clone was detected a few times. The antigen is unknown. Assay: immunoSEQ multiplex PCR; the TCRdb copy retains only in-frame clones and omits some. The sample includes 67,000 or so clones, about 89% of them seen just once. Sequences were derived from peripheral blood, sampled from a patient treated with proton-based radiotherapy. The TCR was taken from a man at least 80 years old with esophageal cancer.

CDR3 sequence reads: CASSGTGATNEKLFF. The CDR3 region has the DNA TGTGCCAGCAGTGGCACCGGGGCAACTAATGAAAAACTGTTTTTT. The gene calls are TRBV2 and TRBJ1-4; no clear D. The CDR3 has 15 residues. Between the trimmed V and J ends, which lost 4 bases and 0 bases, there was a span of 9 bases. Germline CDR1 and CDR2: SNHLY and FYNNEI.